This T cell receptor beta chain was observed in a study of response to subunit inactivated influenza vaccine. Comments on this clonotype: Its target is unknown.

Points from the study as a whole: A suggestion made by the authors is that each seasonal influenza vaccination recruits few new T cells.

TCRdb independently ran MiXCR on the RT-PCR reads; one entry per CDR3 protein. The table lists about 500,000 distinct CDR3 sequences, more than 15% of them singletons. The CDR3 length is 16 residues. Germline V gene sequence: CDR1 LGHNA, CDR2 YSLEER. Between the trimmed V and J ends, which lost 0 bases and 2 bases, there was a span of 11 bases. Sequenced here: CD4+ T cells sorted from PBMCs, sampled roughly 24 months after vaccination. V and J are TRBV4-3 and TRBJ2-1; D is perhaps TRBD1 or TRBD2 (5 bases each). This sequence originates from a man aged 45-69 years who received an inactivated influenza vaccine. CDR3 sequence reads: CASSQDKGRTYNEQFF. In DNA, the CDR3 is TGCGCCAGCAGCCAAGATAAGGGACGGACCTACAATGAGCAGTTCTTC.